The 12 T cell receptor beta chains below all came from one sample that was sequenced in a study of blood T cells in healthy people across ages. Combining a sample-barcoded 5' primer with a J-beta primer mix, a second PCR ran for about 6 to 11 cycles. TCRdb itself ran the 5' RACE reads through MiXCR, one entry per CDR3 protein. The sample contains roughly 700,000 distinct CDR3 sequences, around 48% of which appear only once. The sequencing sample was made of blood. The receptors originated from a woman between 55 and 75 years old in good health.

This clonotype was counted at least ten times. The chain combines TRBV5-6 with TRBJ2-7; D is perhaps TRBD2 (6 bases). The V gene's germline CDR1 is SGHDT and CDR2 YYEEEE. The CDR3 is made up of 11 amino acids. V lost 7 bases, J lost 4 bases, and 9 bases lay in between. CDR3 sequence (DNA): TGTGCCAGCGGCAGCGGGTACGAGCAGTACTTC. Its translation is CASGSGYEQYF.

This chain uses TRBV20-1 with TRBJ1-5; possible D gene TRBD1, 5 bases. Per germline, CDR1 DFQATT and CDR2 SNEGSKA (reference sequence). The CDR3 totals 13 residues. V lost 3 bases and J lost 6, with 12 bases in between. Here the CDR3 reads CSASIRGGQPQHF. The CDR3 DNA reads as TGCAGTGCTAGCATTAGGGGAGGTCAGCCCCAGCATTTT.

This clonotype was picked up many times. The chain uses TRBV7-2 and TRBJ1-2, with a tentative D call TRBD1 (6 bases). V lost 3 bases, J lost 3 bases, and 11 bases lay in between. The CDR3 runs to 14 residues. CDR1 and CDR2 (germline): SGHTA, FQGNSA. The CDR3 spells CASSFLQGDYGYTF. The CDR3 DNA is TGTGCCAGCAGCTTCCTACAGGGAGACTATGGCTACACCTTC.

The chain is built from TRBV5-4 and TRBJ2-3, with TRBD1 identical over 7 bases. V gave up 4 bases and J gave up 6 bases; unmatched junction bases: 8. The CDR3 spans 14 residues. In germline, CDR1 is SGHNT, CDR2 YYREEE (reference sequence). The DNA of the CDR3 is TGTGCCAGCAGCGTAACCGACAGGGCGGATACGCAGTATTTT. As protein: CASSVTDRADTQYF.

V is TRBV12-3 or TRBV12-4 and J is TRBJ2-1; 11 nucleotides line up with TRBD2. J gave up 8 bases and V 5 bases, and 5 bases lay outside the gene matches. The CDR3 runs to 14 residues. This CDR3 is CASSPGTSGDEQFF. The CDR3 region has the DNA TGTGCCAGCAGTCCCGGGACTAGCGGCGATGAGCAGTTCTTC.

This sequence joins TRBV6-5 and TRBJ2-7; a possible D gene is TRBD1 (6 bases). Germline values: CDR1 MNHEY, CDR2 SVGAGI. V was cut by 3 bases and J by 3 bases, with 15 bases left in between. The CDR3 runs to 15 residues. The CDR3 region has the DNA TGTGCCAGCAGTTATGGTGGGGGCTTGTACTACGAGCAGTACTTC. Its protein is CASSYGGGLYYEQYF.

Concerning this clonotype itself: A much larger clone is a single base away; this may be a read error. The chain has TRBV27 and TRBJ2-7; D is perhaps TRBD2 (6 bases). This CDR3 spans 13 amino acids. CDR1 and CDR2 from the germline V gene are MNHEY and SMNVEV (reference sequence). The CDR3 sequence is CASSPGSSYERYF. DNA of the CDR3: TGTGCCAGCAGCCCCGGGAGCTCCTACGAGCGGTACTTC.

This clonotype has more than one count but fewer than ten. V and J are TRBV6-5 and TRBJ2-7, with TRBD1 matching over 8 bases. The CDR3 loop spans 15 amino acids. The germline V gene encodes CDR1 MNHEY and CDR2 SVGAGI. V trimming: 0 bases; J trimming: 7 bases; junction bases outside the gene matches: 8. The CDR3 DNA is TGTGCCAGCAGTTACTCGCGACAGGGGATGGGGGAGCAGTACTTC. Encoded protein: CASSYSRQGMGEQYF.

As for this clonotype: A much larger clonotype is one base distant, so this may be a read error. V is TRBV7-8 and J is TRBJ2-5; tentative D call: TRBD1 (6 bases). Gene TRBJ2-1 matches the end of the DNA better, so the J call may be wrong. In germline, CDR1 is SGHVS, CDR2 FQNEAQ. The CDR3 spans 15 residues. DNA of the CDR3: TGTGCCAGCAGCTTAACCCAGGGGATACAAGAGACCCAGTTCTTC. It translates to CASSLTQGIQETQFF.

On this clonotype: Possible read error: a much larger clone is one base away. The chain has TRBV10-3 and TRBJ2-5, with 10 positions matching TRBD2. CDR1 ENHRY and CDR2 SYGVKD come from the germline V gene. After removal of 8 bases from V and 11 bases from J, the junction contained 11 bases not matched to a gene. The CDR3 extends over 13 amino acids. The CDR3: CAIRTSGLNEQYF. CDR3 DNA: TGTGCCATCCGGACTAGCGGACTCAATGAGCAGTACTTC.

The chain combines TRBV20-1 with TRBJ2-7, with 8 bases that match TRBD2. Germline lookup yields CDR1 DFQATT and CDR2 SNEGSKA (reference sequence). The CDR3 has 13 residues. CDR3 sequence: CSFTGLAGYEQYF. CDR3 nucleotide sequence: TGCAGCTTTACAGGGCTAGCGGGCTACGAGCAGTACTTC.

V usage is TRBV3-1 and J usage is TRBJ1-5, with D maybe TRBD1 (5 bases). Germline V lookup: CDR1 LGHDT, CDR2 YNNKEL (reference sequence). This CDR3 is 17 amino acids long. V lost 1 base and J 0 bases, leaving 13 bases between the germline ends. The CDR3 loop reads CASSQGRRQYSNQPQHF. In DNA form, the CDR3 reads TGTGCCAGCAGCCAAGGGCGGAGACAGTATAGCAATCAGCCCCAGCATTTT.